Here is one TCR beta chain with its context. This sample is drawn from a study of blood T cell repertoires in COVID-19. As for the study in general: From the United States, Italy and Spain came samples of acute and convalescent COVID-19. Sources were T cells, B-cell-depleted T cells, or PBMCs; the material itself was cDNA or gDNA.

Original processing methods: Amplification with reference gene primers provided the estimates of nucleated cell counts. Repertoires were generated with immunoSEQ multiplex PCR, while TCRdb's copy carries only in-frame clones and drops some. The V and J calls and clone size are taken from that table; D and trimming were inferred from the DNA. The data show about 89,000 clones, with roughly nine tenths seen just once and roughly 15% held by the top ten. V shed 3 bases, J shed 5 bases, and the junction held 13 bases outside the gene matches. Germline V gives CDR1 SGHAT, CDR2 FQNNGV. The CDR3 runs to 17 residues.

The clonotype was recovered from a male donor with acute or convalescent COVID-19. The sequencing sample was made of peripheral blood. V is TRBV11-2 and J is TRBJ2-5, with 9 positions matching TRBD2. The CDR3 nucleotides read TGTGCCAGCAGCTTCACCCCTCCGGGACTAGCCGCGGAGACCCAGTACTTC. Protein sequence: CASSFTPPGLAAETQYF. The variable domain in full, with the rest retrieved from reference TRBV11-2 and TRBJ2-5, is EAGVAQSPRYKIIEKRQSVAFWCNPISGHATLYWYQQILGQGPKLLIQFQNNGVVDDSQLPKDRFSAERLKGVDSTLKIQPAKLEDSAVYLCASSFTPPGLAAETQYFGPGTRLLVL.